The 18 T cell receptor beta chains given below trace back to one sample, sequenced in a study of blood T cell repertoires in COVID-19. The table came from immunoSEQ multiplex PCR; TCRdb's copy has only in-frame clones and leaves some out. Here the sample spans over 250,000 clones, approximately 79% being singletons. Sequencing was done on a sample of PBMCs or T cells enriched from blood (not recorded which). Every receptor here comes from a man aged 25 to 45 with acute COVID-19.

The rearrangement links TRBV18 to TRBJ1-1; D not certain. The ends were cut back, 1 base at V and 4 bases at J, with 16 bases in the middle. This CDR3 is built from 16 residues. The V gene's germline CDR1 is KGHSH and CDR2 LQKENI. The CDR3: CASSPLRAPGGTEAFF. The CDR3, as DNA: TGTGCCAGCTCACCACTTCGGGCCCCGGGAGGCACTGAAGCTTTCTTT.

The rearrangement links TRBV5-5 to TRBJ2-7; D might be TRBD2 (6 bases). The CDR3 has 14 amino acids. Trimming removed 4 bases at V and 5 bases at J, with 16 bases between. Germline V gene data show CDR1 as SGHKS and CDR2 as YYEKEE (reference sequence). The CDR3 coding sequence is TGTGCCAGCAGCCTTCAGGGAGGAGGGAACGAGCAGTACGTC. It encodes CASSLQGGGNEQYV.

This clone was seen a single time. The genes are TRBV6-1 and TRBJ1-1; 10 bases are shared with TRBD1. This CDR3 comprises 13 residues. Trimming took 3 bases from V and 7 from J; bases not matched to a gene: 2. Germline V CDR1 and CDR2: MNHNS, SASEGT. CDR3 in amino acids: CASSEDRGDEAFF. In DNA form, the CDR3 reads TGTGCCAGCAGTGAGGACAGGGGGGATGAAGCTTTCTTT.

This clone appeared a few times. CDR3: CARSLRICGEAGWPYEQYV. DNA for the CDR3: TGTGCCAGAAGCTTACGTATTTGCGGGGAAGCAGGGTGGCCCTACGAGCAGTACGTC. The chain employs TRBV7-5 and TRBJ2-7; the table's D call TRBD2 went unverified against the DNA. TRBV7-5 is deemed a pseudogene. The CDR3 runs 19 residues.

The V and J genes are TRBV7-3 and TRBJ1-2; D not resolved. The CDR3 totals 12 residues. V was clipped by 5 bases and J by 5 bases, with 9 bases between them. The germline V gene has CDR1 SGHTA and CDR2 FQGTGA. The chain's CDR3 is CASSPGGYGYTF. The CDR3 DNA reads as TGTGCCAGCAGCCCAGGAGGGTATGGCTACACCTTC.

The chain links TRBV2 to TRBJ1-2; D perhaps matches TRBD1 (6 bases). Germline CDR1 and CDR2: SNHLY and FYNNEI. Trimming took 4 bases from V and 4 from J, leaving 13 bases between them. The CDR3 totals 14 residues. In nucleotides, the CDR3 is TGTGCCAGCAGTGGGGCAGGGGCCGGCTATGGCTACACCTTC. Protein: CASSGAGAGYGYTF.

The V call is TRBV10-2, the J call TRBJ1-1, with D unresolved. V dropped 5 bases and J dropped 1 base, with 5 bases sitting between them. CDR1 and CDR2 from the germline V gene are WSHSY and SAAADI. This CDR3 has 12 residues. Here the CDR3 reads CASSPTNTEAFF. DNA of the CDR3: TGCGCCAGCAGTCCTACGAACACTGAAGCTTTCTTT.

The CDR3 region is CASLLTSGGDTQYF. In DNA, the CDR3 is TGTGCCAGCTTGTTGACTAGCGGGGGAGATACGCAGTATTTT. This rearrangement joins TRBV28 to TRBJ2-3; 12 nucleotides agree with TRBD2. The CDR3 loop spans 14 amino acids. Germline V gives CDR1 MDHEN, CDR2 SYDVKM. Trimming cost V 8 bases and J 5 bases; bases outside gene matches: 5.

This chain connects TRBV4-2 to TRBJ1-2, with D possibly being TRBD1 (5 bases). Deletions cut 1 base from V and 7 bases from J, with 7 bases between. In germline, CDR1 is LGHNA, CDR2 YNFKEQ. The CDR3 is 12 residues long. CDR3 DNA: TGTGCCAGCAGCCAAGCGGGGGTTGGCTACACCTTC. Translated: CASSQAGVGYTF.

In this sample, this clone turned up a few times. The J gene is TRBJ1-3, the V gene TRBV6-1, with D uncertain. Trimming cost V 3 bases and J 0 bases, with 18 bases left between them. CDR1 MNHNS and CDR2 SASEGT come from the germline V gene. This CDR3 is built from 18 residues. The CDR3 coding sequence is TGTGCCAGCAGTGATGTTTTTGCACAGTCCTACTCTGGAAACACCATATATTTT. Translation gives CASSDVFAQSYSGNTIYF.

The J gene is TRBJ1-1, the V gene TRBV10-3; 8 bases fit TRBD1. The germline V gene encodes CDR1 ENHRY and CDR2 SYGVKD. This CDR3 is built from 13 residues. The trim removed 8 bases at V and 7 bases at J, leaving 9 bases unmatched. CDR3 residues: CAIVERTGNEAFF. DNA of the CDR3: TGTGCCATCGTGGAGAGGACAGGGAATGAAGCTTTCTTT.

The chain recombines TRBV7-9 with TRBJ2-5, with TRBD2 matching over 8 bases. The CDR3 has 13 residues. Germline V gene data show CDR1 as SEHNR and CDR2 as FQNEAQ (reference sequence). V trimming: 5 bases; J trimming: 5 bases; junction bases outside the gene matches: 4. The CDR3 sequence is CASSRGGPETQYF. The CDR3 DNA sequence: TGTGCCAGCAGCCGGGGGGGCCCCGAGACCCAGTACTTC.

The V and J genes are TRBV19 and TRBJ2-4, with a possible D match to TRBD2 (7 bases). The CDR3 contains 16 residues. The germline CDR1 and CDR2 sequences are LNHDA and SQIVND (reference sequence). Trimming stripped 1 base from V and 4 bases from J, with 14 bases between. The DNA of the CDR3 is TGTGCCAGTAGTATAGCACTCAGGGGAGGGAAAAACATTCAGTACTTC. Protein: CASSIALRGGKNIQYF. The variable domain in full, with the rest retrieved from reference TRBV19 and TRBJ2-4, is DGGITQSPKYLFRKEGQNVTLSCEQNLNHDAMYWYRQDPGQGLRLIYYSQIVNDFQKGDIAEGYSVSREKKESFPLTVTSAQKNPTAFYLCASSIALRGGKNIQYFGAGTRLSVL.

J is TRBJ2-1 and V is TRBV19, with no clear D. In germline, CDR1 is LNHDA, CDR2 SQIVND (reference sequence). CDR3 length: 16 residues. With 1 base removed from V and 7 bases from J, the gap between germline ends came to 17 bases. The CDR3 loop is CASSIGQRTIHNEQFF. The CDR3 DNA sequence: TGTGCCAGTAGTATAGGCCAGCGAACTATTCATAATGAGCAGTTCTTC.

The chain combines TRBV6-5 with TRBJ2-3, with 12 bases that match TRBD2. Germline CDR1 MNHEY, CDR2 SVGAGI. CDR3 length: 16 amino acids. V lost 2 bases to trimming and J lost 2 bases; unmatched junction nucleotides: 2. The CDR3 nucleotides are TGTGCCAGCAGTTACGCTAGCGGGGGGGCCACAGATACGCAGTATTTT. It specifies CASSYASGGATDTQYF.

Here the CDR3 DNA reads TGTGCCACGGGACAGGGGATCGGTTCACCCCTCCACTTT. Translating it yields CATGQGIGSPLHF. The chain links TRBV28 to TRBJ1-6, with TRBD1 identical over 10 bases. The germline V gene encodes CDR1 MDHEN and CDR2 SYDVKM. This CDR3 contains 13 residues. J was trimmed by 9 bases and V by 10 bases; bases with no gene match: 6.

The V call is TRBV9, the J call TRBJ2-1; tentatively, D is TRBD2 (5 bases). V lost 0 bases and J 6 bases, leaving 10 bases between the germline ends. CDR3 length equals 14 residues. Germline V gene data show CDR1 as SGDLS and CDR2 as YYNGEE. This CDR3 is CASSVGYGLNEQFF. The CDR3 bases are TGTGCCAGCAGCGTAGGGTACGGACTCAATGAGCAGTTCTTC.

V is TRBV7-8 and J is TRBJ2-7; D gene uncertain. CDR1 is SGHVS and CDR2 is FQNEAQ in the germline V gene. This CDR3 has 14 amino acids. V was clipped by 3 bases and J by 5 bases, with 14 bases between them. The CDR3 bases are TGTGCCAGCAGCTTGGTGGTGTCGGTGGACGAGCAGTACGTC. As protein: CASSLVVSVDEQYV.